One sample yielded the 16 T cell receptor beta chains listed below, sequenced in a study of control samples from healthy donors and cancer patients. The assay was immunoSEQ multiplex PCR, and TCRdb's table has in-frame clones only and misses some. The repertoire holds 25,000 to 30,000 clones, just under 90% seen once, with roughly 1.6% in the top ten. Input material: PBMCs. All receptors derive from a middle-aged woman with lung cancer.

This chain joins TRBV7-3 and TRBJ2-2, with D hard to call. The germline V gene has CDR1 SGHTA and CDR2 FQGTGA. Trimming took off 5 bases at V and 6 bases at J, with 16 bases between the two ends. The CDR3 covers 15 residues. The DNA for the CDR3 is TGTGCCAGCAGCCCGAGTGGGCAAACCCCCGGGGAGCTGTTTTTT. Amino acid sequence: CASSPSGQTPGELFF.

The chain carries TRBV15 and TRBJ2-7; 9 nucleotides agree with TRBD2. Germline V gives CDR1 LNHNV, CDR2 YYDKDF (reference sequence). CDR3 length: 16 residues. With V trimmed by 5 bases and J by 6 bases, 14 bases remained unmatched. DNA for the CDR3: TGTGCCACCAGCCGACCGGCTAGCGGGGCCGTCGCCGAGCAGTACTTC. It encodes CATSRPASGAVAEQYF.

The V and J genes are TRBV30 and TRBJ1-2; possible D gene TRBD1, 5 bases. Germline V lookup: CDR1 GTSNPN, CDR2 SVGIG (reference sequence). CDR3 length: 13 residues. V was clipped by 5 bases and J by 3 bases, with 13 bases between them. The CDR3 sequence: CAWARAFDYGYTF. CDR3 in DNA: TGTGCCTGGGCCAGGGCTTTTGACTATGGCTACACCTTC.

The V call is TRBV5-6, the J call TRBJ2-3, with a weak D call TRBD1 (6 bases). Trimming removed 7 bases at V and 2 bases at J, with 17 bases between. The CDR3 contains 15 residues. Germline assignment: CDR1 SGHDT and CDR2 YYEEEE. The CDR3 DNA reads as TGTGCCAGCTCATCTTGGGGGCTCTCCACAGATACGCAGTATTTT. Its protein product is CASSSWGLSTDTQYF.

The CDR3 region is CASSLSLDRGDYGYTF. The CDR3 DNA sequence: TGTGCCAGCAGCTTAAGTCTGGATAGGGGCGACTATGGCTACACCTTC. This chain connects TRBV11-2 to TRBJ1-2; possible D gene TRBD1, 5 bases. Germline CDR1 reads SGHAT; CDR2 reads FQNNGV. There are 16 residues in the CDR3. Trimming pared 2 bases from V and 3 bases from J, leaving 16 bases between.

The rearrangement links TRBV5-1 to TRBJ2-3, with D possibly matching TRBD2 (7 bases). The V gene's germline CDR1 is SGHRS and CDR2 YFSETQ. The CDR3 covers 15 residues. With 4 bases removed from V and 4 bases from J, the gap between germline ends came to 16 bases. This CDR3 is CASSPRGRGADTQYF. The CDR3 nucleotides are TGCGCCAGCAGCCCCCGGGGGAGGGGGGCAGATACGCAGTATTTT.

The sample holds a few counts of this clone. The chain employs TRBV5-5 and TRBJ1-5, with 8 positions matching TRBD1. CDR3 length equals 15 residues. CDR1 and CDR2 (germline): SGHKS, YYEKEE (reference sequence). The trim removed 2 bases at V and 0 bases at J, leaving 1 base unmatched. CDR3 in amino acids: CASSFQGASNQPQHF. The CDR3 bases are TGTGCCAGCAGCTTTCAGGGGGCTAGCAATCAGCCCCAGCATTTT.

The chain recombines TRBV4-2 with TRBJ1-1; D unclear. Between the trimmed V and J ends, which lost 0 bases and 12 bases, there was a span of 14 bases. There are 13 residues in the CDR3. Germline values: CDR1 LGHNA, CDR2 YNFKEQ. CDR3 DNA: TGTGCCAGCAGCCAAGATTTCGGCAGCATCCCTTTCTTT. Its translation is CASSQDFGSIPFF.

This sequence joins TRBV18 and TRBJ1-1; D uncertain. From germline, CDR1 is KGHSH and CDR2 LQKENI. The CDR3 is 16 amino acids. The germline V and J ends were trimmed by 6 bases and 6 bases, with 23 bases remaining between them. The CDR3 region has the DNA TGTGCCAGCTCCCTTACCGAGGAGACGTTTAACCCTGAAGCTTTCTTT. It yields the protein CASSLTEETFNPEAFF. The full variable domain, rest sourced from reference TRBV18 and TRBJ1-1, is NAGVMQNPRHLVRRRGQEARLRCSPMKGHSHVYWYRQLPEEGLKFMVYLQKENIIDESGMPKERFSAEFPKEGPSILRIQQVVRGDSAAYFCASSLTEETFNPEAFFGQGTRLTVV.

The chain carries TRBV4-1 and TRBJ2-3, with 11 bases fitting TRBD2. The germline CDR1 and CDR2 sequences are MGHRA and YSYEKL. This CDR3 has 14 residues. The trim removed 1 base at V and 8 bases at J, leaving 2 bases unmatched. CDR3 coding DNA: TGCGCCAGCAGCCAAGTTCTAGCGGGGGGTACGCAGTATTTT. This sequence encodes CASSQVLAGGTQYF.

The J gene is TRBJ1-6, the V gene TRBV19; weak D call: TRBD1 (6 bases). The CDR3 is 14 residues long. Trimming left V 3 bases short and J 10 bases short, with 13 bases between. Germline V gene lookup returns CDR1 LNHDA and CDR2 SQIVND (reference sequence). CDR3 DNA: TGTGCCAGTAGTATTGGTGAGGGGGACTCACCCCTCCACTTT. Its translation is CASSIGEGDSPLHF.

The chain combines TRBV7-8 with TRBJ1-4, with 7 bases that match TRBD1. Germline V gives CDR1 SGHVS, CDR2 FQNEAQ. This CDR3 contains 16 residues. The V gene end was trimmed by 1 base and the J gene end by 7 bases; junction bases not matched to a gene: 9. This chain's CDR3 is CASSLERQGGVEKLFF. The CDR3 DNA reads as TGTGCCAGCAGCTTAGAGAGACAGGGAGGGGTTGAAAAACTGTTTTTT.

The chain combines TRBV5-1 with TRBJ1-1, with D unresolved. The V gene's germline CDR1 is SGHRS and CDR2 YFSETQ. The V and J ends lost 1 base and 3 bases respectively, with 10 bases between them. This CDR3 comprises 14 residues. CDR3 coding DNA: TGCGCCAGCAGCTTGTCCAGCCAGGACACTGAAGCTTTCTTT. This translates into CASSLSSQDTEAFF.

The chain is built from TRBV28 and TRBJ2-7; D call uncertain. V lost 1 base, J lost 5 bases, and 6 bases lay in between. Germline CDR1 is MDHEN and CDR2 is SYDVKM. The CDR3 spans 12 residues. The CDR3, as DNA: TGTGCCAGCAGTTTATCCCGAGACGAGCAGTACTTC. It translates to CASSLSRDEQYF.

The rearrangement uses TRBV19 and TRBJ2-7, with D perhaps matching TRBD1 or TRBD2 (5 bases each). This CDR3 region has 14 residues. Trimming shortened V by 5 bases and J by 2 bases, and 13 bases separated the two germline ends. CDR1 is LNHDA, CDR2 SQIVND, per germline (reference sequence). The CDR3 region is CASSAPGLTYEQYF. In nucleotides, the CDR3 is TGTGCCAGTAGTGCTCCGGGGCTTACCTACGAGCAGTACTTC.

This chain links TRBV30 with TRBJ1-5, with 7 nucleotides matching TRBD1. The CDR3 covers 14 residues. CDR1 and CDR2 from the germline V gene are GTSNPN and SVGIG (reference sequence). Unmatched junction bases numbered 9, after V lost 3 bases and J lost 7 bases. The DNA for the CDR3 is TGTGCCTGGAGAGCCACAGGGGATATGCAGCCCCAGCATTTT. Translating gives CAWRATGDMQPQHF.